These 32 T cell receptor beta chains originate from one sample sequenced in a study of T-cell reconstitution after alpha-beta-depleted transplantation in children. Researchers prepared the TCRbeta library using unique molecular identifiers, the study reports. TCRdb re-called the PCR reads with MiXCR, one entry per CDR3 protein. The table shows 250,000 to 350,000 distinct CDR3 sequences, with roughly 9.5% occurring only once. This sample comprised PBMCs from the stem cell graft donor, obtained from the stem cell graft. The receptors were gathered from a human donor who donated a stem cell graft to a child with SCID.

This clonotype was observed a handful of times. The J gene is TRBJ2-2, the V gene TRBV4-1, with D perhaps TRBD2 (6 bases). The CDR3 has 12 residues. V lost 5 bases and J 7 bases, leaving 8 bases between the germline ends. Germline CDR1 and CDR2: MGHRA and YSYEKL. CDR3 bases: TGCGCCAGCAGCGGGGGGTACGGGGAGCTGTTTTTT. It encodes CASSGGYGELFF.

V usage is TRBV5-1 and J usage is TRBJ2-2, with 9 bases fitting TRBD2. Unmatched junction bases numbered 13, after V lost 4 bases and J lost 6 bases. This CDR3 is built from 17 residues. Germline V gives CDR1 SGHRS, CDR2 YFSETQ. Written as DNA, the CDR3 is TGCGCCAGCAGCCCCTTACCTAGCGGGGAACGGTCCGGGGAGCTGTTTTTT. Its translation: CASSPLPSGERSGELFF.

Note on this clonotype: With a much larger clone just one base away, this may be a read error. This chain uses TRBV15 with TRBJ2-3; either TRBD1 or TRBD2 may fit D (5 bases each). Germline V gene sequence: CDR1 LNHNV, CDR2 YYDKDF (reference sequence). The CDR3 is made up of 14 amino acids. V lost 0 bases and J lost 5, with 9 bases in between. Here the CDR3 DNA reads TGTGCCACCAGCAGAGACGTGGGGGTAGATACGCAGTATTTT. This encodes CATSRDVGVDTQYF.

In this sample, this clonotype turned up many times. Compared with germline, one end of the junction differs, possibly owing to a read error. The chain has TRBV7-7 and TRBJ2-7, with TRBD1 matching over 8 bases. The CDR3 spans 13 residues. Germline loops: CDR1 SSHAT, CDR2 FNYEAQ (reference sequence). CDR3 in amino acids: CASSLGQGREQYF. The CDR3 DNA reads as TGTGCTAGCAGCCTTGGACAGGGCCGGGAGCAGTACTTC.

This clonotype was observed a handful of times. The chain couples TRBV5-1 to TRBJ2-3; the D call may be TRBD1 or TRBD2 (5 bases each). The V end was cut by 0 bases, the J end by 2 bases, with 13 bases between. The germline gives CDR1 SGHRS, CDR2 YFSETQ. The CDR3 length is 16 residues. The CDR3 DNA reads as TGCGCCAGCAGCTTGGGGGACCGCCGGGACACAGATACGCAGTATTTT. It codes for CASSLGDRRDTDTQYF.

V gene TRBV3-1 combines with J gene TRBJ1-1; D not certain. The CDR3 consists of 11 residues. Trimming left V 4 bases short and J 8 bases short, with 8 bases between. Germline CDR1 is LGHDT and CDR2 is YNNKEL (reference sequence). For the CDR3, the DNA is TGTGCCAGCAGCCGGGCGGCCGAAGCTTTCTTT. Its translation is CASSRAAEAFF.

This rearrangement joins TRBV5-1 to TRBJ2-7; D perhaps matches TRBD1 (5 bases). Trimming took 4 bases from V and 4 from J, leaving 21 bases between them. This CDR3 has 16 amino acids. Germline V CDR1 and CDR2: SGHRS, YFSETQ. The CDR3 nucleotides read TGCGCCAGCAGCGTGGTGAGAAGGGGCCTACCTTACGAGCAGTACTTC. Encoded protein: CASSVVRRGLPYEQYF.

V gene TRBV6-5 combines with J gene TRBJ2-3; TRBD1 matches 7 bases. Germline loops: CDR1 MNHEY, CDR2 SVGAGI. V was pared by 2 bases and J by 5 bases, with 10 bases of the junction left unmatched. The CDR3 extends over 16 amino acids. This CDR3 reads CASSYPTGEGRDTQYF. In nucleotides, the CDR3 is TGTGCCAGCAGTTACCCAACAGGGGAAGGTAGAGATACGCAGTATTTT.

The chain has TRBV12-3 or TRBV12-4 and TRBJ2-5; no reliable D call. The V and J ends lost 5 bases and 2 bases respectively, with 6 bases between them. This CDR3 has 12 amino acids. The CDR3 loop reads CASSPAQETQYF. The CDR3 bases are TGTGCCAGCAGTCCGGCTCAAGAGACCCAGTACTTC.

The V call is TRBV7-3, the J call TRBJ2-3, with D possibly TRBD1 on 6 matching bases. This CDR3 spans 13 amino acids. Looked up from germline, CDR1 is SGHTA and CDR2 is FQGTGA. Trimming stripped 3 bases from V and 4 bases from J, with 8 bases between. This CDR3 reads CASSFSGADTQYF. The CDR3 coding sequence is TGTGCCAGCAGCTTTTCAGGGGCAGATACGCAGTATTTT.

This clonotype was observed many times. The rearrangement uses TRBV7-9 and TRBJ2-1; no clear D gene. V lost 2 bases and J lost 6, with 11 bases in between. This CDR3 has 14 residues. The germline V gene has CDR1 SEHNR and CDR2 FQNEAQ (reference sequence). Here the CDR3 DNA reads TGTGCCAGCAGCTTAAAAAGCAGGCCCAATGAGCAGTTCTTC. Protein sequence: CASSLKSRPNEQFF.

V gene TRBV27 combines with J gene TRBJ2-7, with D tentatively TRBD2 (5 bases). Germline CDR1 reads MNHEY; CDR2 reads SMNVEV (reference sequence). This CDR3 has 16 residues. V dropped 6 bases and J dropped 5 bases, with 23 bases sitting between them. The CDR3 DNA reads TGTGCCAGCAGCCGTTTATTGCGGGCCCCCTGGAACGAGCAGTACTTC. Translating gives CASSRLLRAPWNEQYF.

This clonotype was counted only a few times. The chain recombines TRBV20-1 with TRBJ2-7, with D perhaps matching TRBD1 (5 bases). This CDR3 spans 12 amino acids. V lost 6 bases to trimming and J lost 5 bases, with 14 bases between them. The germline CDR1 and CDR2 sequences are DFQATT and SNEGSKA (reference sequence). This CDR3 is CSARPGLDEQYF. The CDR3 DNA is TGCAGTGCACGGCCAGGGCTCGACGAGCAGTACTTC.

This clonotype came up many times. Here the CDR3 DNA reads TGTGCCAGCAGCTCGACAGGGGGTAATGAAAAACTGTTTTTT. Translation: CASSSTGGNEKLFF. The V gene is TRBV12-3 or TRBV12-4, the J gene TRBJ1-4, with 9 bases that match TRBD1. Trimming removed 6 bases from V and 4 bases from J; junction bases left unmatched: 3. The CDR3 runs 14 residues.

In this sample, this clonotype turned up many times. The chain combines TRBV5-1 with TRBJ2-2; 9 positions match TRBD2. The junction had 6 bases not matched to a gene; V was cut back by 3 bases and J by 3 bases. There are 16 residues in the CDR3. Germline CDR1 and CDR2: SGHRS and YFSETQ. CDR3 bases: TGCGCCAGCAGCTCCGGACTAGCGTCGGACACCGGGGAGCTGTTTTTT. Its protein is CASSSGLASDTGELFF.

This chain uses TRBV5-1 with TRBJ1-1, with D possibly matching TRBD1 (6 bases). The CDR3 spans 15 residues. In germline, CDR1 is SGHRS, CDR2 YFSETQ. V was trimmed by 4 bases and J by 1 base, leaving 14 bases between them. The CDR3, as DNA: TGCGCCAGCAGCCCGTCCGGGACACCGAACACTGAAGCTTTCTTT. Translation gives CASSPSGTPNTEAFF.

This clonotype was seen only a few times. The chain is built from TRBV25-1 and TRBJ2-2; 10 bases are a match to TRBD1. There are 18 residues in the CDR3. Trimming at V came to 4 bases and at J to 4 bases, leaving 12 bases not matched to a gene. The germline V gene has CDR1 MGHDK and CDR2 SYGVNS. CDR3 sequence reads: CASSVPEGQGFRTGELFF. The CDR3 nucleotides read TGTGCCAGCAGTGTGCCCGAGGGACAGGGGTTTCGCACCGGGGAGCTGTTTTTT.

This clonotype showed up just a few times. The genes are TRBV11-1 and TRBJ2-2; 12 positions match TRBD2. CDR3 size: 20 residues. Losses at the gene ends were 5 bases for V and 5 bases for J; bases not matched to a gene: 18. Germline V CDR1 and CDR2: SGHAT, FQDESV (reference sequence). In DNA form, the CDR3 reads TGTGCCAGCAGCGCACCCCAACTAGCGGGGGGCCCCGGGGAGACCGGGGAGCTGTTTTTT. It translates to CASSAPQLAGGPGETGELFF.

This clonotype occurred many times. This chain uses TRBV15 with TRBJ2-7; D gene ambiguous. The V end was cut by 4 bases, the J end by 3 bases, with 19 bases between. The germline CDR1 and CDR2 sequences are LNHNV and YYDKDF (reference sequence). The CDR3 contains 16 residues. CDR3 residues: CATSNASASLFYEQYF. In nucleotides, the CDR3 is TGTGCCACCAGCAATGCCAGCGCCAGCCTTTTCTACGAGCAGTACTTC. The variable domain in full, with the rest retrieved from reference TRBV15 and TRBJ2-7, is DAMVIQNPRYQVTQFGKPVTLSCSQTLNHNVMYWYQQKSSQAPKLLFHYYDKDFNNEADTPDNFQSRRPNTSFCFLDIRSPGLGDTAMYLCATSNASASLFYEQYFGPGTRLTVT.

This clonotype was counted ten times or more. The J gene is TRBJ1-6, the V gene TRBV10-3, with 10 positions matching TRBD1. J lost 9 bases, V lost 6 bases, and 8 bases had no gene match. The CDR3 has 15 residues. The germline V gene encodes CDR1 ENHRY and CDR2 SYGVKD. CDR3: CAIRTGQGRGSPLHF. DNA for the CDR3: TGTGCCATCAGAACGGGACAGGGGAGGGGTTCACCCCTCCACTTT.

The V gene is TRBV12-3 or TRBV12-4, the J gene TRBJ1-6, with a possible D match to TRBD1 (5 bases). The V and J ends lost 1 base and 0 bases respectively, with 10 bases between them. The CDR3 sequence is 17 residues long. CDR3 bases: TGTGCCAGCAGTTTAGTGTGGGGGAGCTCCTATAATTCACCCCTCCACTTT. Its translation is CASSLVWGSSYNSPLHF.

V usage is TRBV2 and J usage is TRBJ2-5; 9 bases align to TRBD2. This CDR3 is built from 13 residues. The V and J ends lost 10 bases and 3 bases, in that order; junction bases with no gene match: 6. Germline V gene sequence: CDR1 SNHLY, CDR2 FYNNEI. The CDR3 reads CATVAGAKETQYF. The CDR3 DNA follows: TGTGCCACCGTAGCGGGGGCCAAAGAGACCCAGTACTTC. Using reference TRBV2 and TRBJ2-5 for the parts outside the CDR3, the full variable domain is EPEVTQTPSHQVTQMGQEVILRCVPISNHLYFYWYRQILGQKVEFLVSFYNNEISEKSEIFDDQFSVERPDGSNFTLKIRSTKLEDSAMYFCATVAGAKETQYFGPGTRLLVL.

This clonotype was picked up a small number of times. The chain couples TRBV5-1 to TRBJ2-1; 14 positions match TRBD2. This CDR3 has 18 residues. V was clipped by 3 bases and J by 5 bases; unmatched bases: 10. Germline loops: CDR1 SGHRS, CDR2 YFSETQ. The CDR3 here is CASSWFSGTSGGNNEQFF. CDR3 DNA: TGCGCCAGCAGCTGGTTCTCCGGGACTAGCGGGGGCAACAATGAGCAGTTCTTC.

At least ten counts were recorded for this clonotype. The genes are TRBV20-1 and TRBJ1-1, with 8 bases aligning to TRBD1. The CDR3 is 14 amino acids. V dropped 5 bases and J dropped 4; count of bases not matched to a gene: 9. CDR1 is DFQATT, CDR2 SNEGSKA, per germline (reference sequence). The chain's CDR3 is CSAGLSTGGTEAFF. In nucleotides, the CDR3 is TGCAGTGCTGGATTATCTACAGGGGGCACTGAAGCTTTCTTT.

There are a few counts of this clonotype. The chain joins TRBV4-1 to TRBJ2-7; 11 nucleotides align to TRBD2. The CDR3 runs 15 residues. The germline gives CDR1 MGHRA, CDR2 YSYEKL. V trimming: 5 bases; J trimming: 7 bases; junction bases outside the gene matches: 10. The CDR3 DNA reads TGCGCCAGCAGCTATAGCGGGGGGGCCGCAGGAGAGCAGTACTTC. It is translated as CASSYSGGAAGEQYF.

In this sample, this clonotype turned up many times. The chain employs TRBV27 and TRBJ2-2, with D perhaps matching TRBD1 (6 bases). The CDR3 is 14 residues long. V was trimmed by 8 bases and J by 5 bases, leaving 15 bases between them. In germline, CDR1 is MNHEY, CDR2 SMNVEV (reference sequence). The CDR3 region has the DNA TGTGCCAGCGCCCCCGGGACAAAGACCGGGGAGCTGTTTTTT. This gives the protein CASAPGTKTGELFF.

This clonotype appeared a few times. V usage is TRBV9 and J usage is TRBJ1-4; D is ambiguous. Trimming stripped 4 bases from V and 8 bases from J, with 12 bases between. The CDR3 is made up of 13 amino acids. CDR1 and CDR2 from the germline V gene are SGDLS and YYNGEE. CDR3 amino acids: CASSPARAEKLFF. CDR3 in DNA: TGTGCCAGCAGCCCCGCTCGAGCGGAAAAACTGTTTTTT.

The chain carries TRBV27 and TRBJ2-3; D not resolved. The CDR3 is 15 amino acids. V was shortened by 2 bases and J by 4 bases, with 13 bases between the two germline ends. CDR1 and CDR2 (germline): MNHEY, SMNVEV (reference sequence). This CDR3 is CASSLLPPPADTQYF. The CDR3 nucleotides are TGTGCCAGCAGTTTACTCCCCCCCCCCGCAGATACGCAGTATTTT.

The sample holds a few counts of this clonotype. The genes are TRBV5-1 and TRBJ1-2; D might be TRBD1 (5 bases). The CDR3 contains 16 residues. The V gene's germline CDR1 is SGHRS and CDR2 YFSETQ. The V end lost 6 bases, the J end lost 2 bases, and 20 bases lay between the germline ends. CDR3 loop: CASNPGLQTSNYGYTF. The CDR3 DNA follows: TGCGCCAGCAACCCGGGACTTCAGACCTCGAACTATGGCTACACCTTC.

This chain joins TRBV5-1 and TRBJ1-1, with a weak D call TRBD1 (6 bases). Germline V gene lookup returns CDR1 SGHRS and CDR2 YFSETQ. Trimming cost V 4 bases and J 0 bases, with 19 bases left between them. This CDR3 spans 17 amino acids. The CDR3 DNA reads TGCGCCAGCAGCCGACTTCCGCGGACAGAGATGAACACTGAAGCTTTCTTT. Translation gives CASSRLPRTEMNTEAFF.

This clonotype was seen a handful of times. The chain carries TRBV18 and TRBJ1-3, with no clear D. Germline V gene sequence: CDR1 KGHSH, CDR2 LQKENI. The CDR3 runs to 17 residues. Trimming took off 4 bases at V and 0 bases at J, with 16 bases between the two ends. The CDR3 DNA follows: TGTGCCAGCTCACGGAACGACCCCCGGATCTCTGGAAACACCATATATTTT. Protein product: CASSRNDPRISGNTIYF.

About this clonotype itself: A read error may explain this, as a much larger clone is one base away. The CDR3 loop is CASSLGGLLTQYF. CDR3 bases: TGTGCCAGCAGTTTAGGGGGACTATTGACCCAGTACTTC. This chain uses TRBV12-3 or TRBV12-4 with TRBJ2-5; 7 bases are shared with TRBD2. V gave up 1 base and J gave up 7 bases; unmatched junction bases: 3. The CDR3 covers 13 residues.